These 29 T cell receptor beta chains were all obtained from the same sample, sequenced in a study of T cell repertoires in cytomegalovirus infection. TCRdb reprocessed the reads with MiXCR, giving one entry per CDR3 protein. The sample lists around 300,000 distinct CDR3 sequences, 8% to 9.5% occurring once. The specimen was PBMCs. These receptors all come from a human donor in good health (CMV status not recorded). Some clones in this sample may be carry-over from other donors' samples.

This clonotype was detected ten times or more. V is TRBV6-2 or TRBV6-3 and J is TRBJ2-1, with D tentatively TRBD1 or TRBD2 (6 bases each). CDR1 is MNHEY and CDR2 is SVGEGT in the germline V gene. The ends were cut back, 5 bases at V and 7 bases at J, with 12 bases in the middle. There are 13 residues in the CDR3. CDR3 nucleotide sequence: TGTGCCAGCAGTCCACGGAGGGGGAATGAGCAGTTCTTC. Translation gives CASSPRRGNEQFF.

This clonotype was counted ten times or more. The gene calls are TRBV12-5 and TRBJ2-1, with a weak D call TRBD1 (6 bases). CDR1 is LGHNT and CDR2 is FRNRAP in the germline V gene. Trimming took off 0 bases at V and 4 bases at J, with 19 bases between the two ends. The CDR3 runs to 18 residues. The CDR3 reads CASGLVLGGSVQYNEQFF. CDR3 in DNA: TGTGCTAGTGGTTTGGTACTTGGGGGCTCGGTCCAATACAATGAGCAGTTCTTC.

V gene TRBV20-1 combines with J gene TRBJ2-5, with 10 bases identical to TRBD1. The CDR3 loop spans 18 amino acids. Germline-derived CDR1 and CDR2 are DFQATT and SNEGSKA (reference sequence). V was clipped by 3 bases and J by 6 bases; unmatched bases: 19. The CDR3 loop is CSARGTGRRTGGLKTQYF. CDR3 sequence (DNA): TGCAGTGCTAGGGGGACAGGGCGACGGACAGGGGGGTTGAAGACCCAGTACTTC.

This clonotype has ten or more counts. V usage is TRBV12-3 or TRBV12-4 and J usage is TRBJ2-7, with TRBD1 identical over 9 bases. V lost 5 bases and J lost 3; bases outside the gene matches: 5. This CDR3 has 14 residues. The CDR3 loop reads CASSVTGQGYEQYF. The CDR3 DNA sequence: TGTGCCAGCAGTGTTACGGGACAGGGCTACGAGCAGTACTTC.

The V gene is TRBV20-1, the J gene TRBJ2-7; D perhaps matches TRBD1 (5 bases). Trimming took off 1 base at V and 0 bases at J, with 10 bases between the two ends. The CDR3 contains 14 residues. Germline values: CDR1 DFQATT, CDR2 SNEGSKA (reference sequence). The CDR3 DNA reads TGCAGTGCTAGAGGTGACAGCCTCTCCTACGAGCAGTACTTC. Protein: CSARGDSLSYEQYF.

This clonotype was seen a few times. This chain links TRBV28 with TRBJ1-1; 9 nucleotides agree with TRBD1. The CDR3 sequence is 17 residues long. The germline CDR1 and CDR2 sequences are MDHEN and SYDVKM. With 3 bases clipped from V and 4 bases from J, the junction kept 12 bases outside the gene matches. The CDR3 sequence is CASSFIRDRDFGTEAFF. Written as DNA, the CDR3 is TGTGCCAGCAGTTTTATCCGGGACAGGGACTTCGGCACTGAAGCTTTCTTT.

This clonotype was seen only a few times. The rearrangement joins TRBV20-1 to TRBJ2-1; 8 bases align to TRBD2. The ends lost 4 bases at V and 7 bases at J; junction bases unmatched: 9. Germline V gene lookup returns CDR1 DFQATT and CDR2 SNEGSKA (reference sequence). The CDR3 loop spans 14 amino acids. CDR3 in amino acids: CSATRYSGGNEQFF. CDR3 DNA: TGCAGTGCTACACGTTATTCGGGGGGGAATGAGCAGTTCTTC.

This clonotype was observed many times. The V call is TRBV7-2, the J call TRBJ2-1, with TRBD2 matching over 12 bases. CDR3 length: 17 residues. Trimming removed 1 base from V and 8 bases from J; junction bases left unmatched: 9. Germline assignment: CDR1 SGHTA and CDR2 FQGNSA. CDR3 protein: CASSLVASGGAKHEQFF. CDR3 coding DNA: TGTGCCAGCAGCTTAGTCGCTAGCGGGGGGGCCAAGCATGAGCAGTTCTTC.

This clonotype was observed many times. The V gene is TRBV7-2, the J gene TRBJ2-7; the match to TRBD1 covers 10 bases. This CDR3 has 15 amino acids. V was pared by 2 bases and J by 4 bases, with 5 bases of the junction left unmatched. CDR1 SGHTA and CDR2 FQGNSA come from the germline V gene. The CDR3 bases are TGTGCCAGCAGCTTAACCTCGGGACAGGGGTACGAGCAGTACTTC. It yields the protein CASSLTSGQGYEQYF.

Many counts were recorded for this clonotype. CDR3 nucleotide sequence: TGTGCCAGCTCACCGACCCAAGACTATGGCTACACCTTC. It encodes CASSPTQDYGYTF. V and J are TRBV18 and TRBJ1-2; the D is unclear. CDR3 length equals 13 residues. Germline V gene data show CDR1 as KGHSH and CDR2 as LQKENI. V was clipped by 3 bases and J by 3 bases, with 8 bases between them.

The sample holds many counts of this clonotype. V is TRBV12-3 or TRBV12-4 and J is TRBJ2-2; 7 nucleotides line up with TRBD1. V shed 6 bases and J 5 bases; nucleotides not matched to a gene: 18. This CDR3 is 18 amino acids long. The CDR3 here is CASRQRLQGNQGTGELFF. The CDR3 bases are TGTGCCAGCAGGCAACGCTTACAGGGGAATCAGGGAACCGGGGAGCTGTTTTTT.

On this clonotype: This may arise from a read error, as a much more abundant clone is one base away. V is TRBV6-2 or TRBV6-3 and J is TRBJ2-6, with a tentative D call TRBD1 (6 bases). The CDR3 extends over 17 amino acids. Per germline, CDR1 MNHEY and CDR2 SVGEGT. Between the trimmed V and J ends, which lost 6 bases and 1 base, there was a span of 16 bases. In DNA form, the CDR3 reads TGTGCCAGCAGCCTTGGACAGAGGAGGTCTGGGGCCAACGTCCTGACTTTC. Its translation: CASSLGQRRSGANVLTF.

This sequence joins TRBV4-2 and TRBJ2-1; perhaps TRBD2 as D (5 bases). V gave up 0 bases and J gave up 4 bases, with 13 bases separating them. Germline assignment: CDR1 LGHNA and CDR2 YNFKEQ. This CDR3 is 16 amino acids long. The CDR3 DNA reads as TGTGCCAGCAGCCAAGAAGAGGACTGGGATTACAATGAGCAGTTCTTC. Protein sequence: CASSQEEDWDYNEQFF.

There are a few counts of this clonotype. The CDR3 coding sequence is TGCGCCAGCAGCCAATCAGCGAACAGCCCCAACGAAAAACTGTTTTTT. It is translated as CASSQSANSPNEKLFF. V gene TRBV4-3 combines with J gene TRBJ1-4, with unresolved D. The germline V gene encodes CDR1 LGHNA and CDR2 YSLEER. Trimming pared 2 bases from V and 8 bases from J, leaving 18 bases between. This CDR3 region has 16 residues.

This clonotype has a count of ten or more. The chain combines TRBV7-6 with TRBJ1-2; no clear D. V lost 4 bases and J lost 0, with 6 bases in between. This CDR3 has 13 residues. CDR1 is SGHVS and CDR2 is FNYEAQ in the germline V gene. CDR3 in amino acids: CASSSGTNYGYTF. CDR3 bases: TGTGCCAGCAGCTCGGGAACTAACTATGGCTACACCTTC. Full variable domain (remainder filled in from reference TRBV7-6 and TRBJ1-2): GAGVSQSPRYKVTKRGQDVALRCDPISGHVSLYWYRQALGQGPEFLTYFNYEAQQDKSGLPNDRFSAERPEGSISTLTIQRTEQRDSAMYRCASSSGTNYGYTFGSGTRLTVV.

This clonotype was seen at least ten times. This chain connects TRBV27 to TRBJ2-3, with D perhaps assigned TRBD1 or TRBD2 (5 bases each). V shed 3 bases and J shed 0 bases, with 10 bases lying between them. The germline CDR1 and CDR2 sequences are MNHEY and SMNVEV (reference sequence). This CDR3 is 15 amino acids long. The CDR3 loop reads CASSLRDPSTDTQYF. For the CDR3, the DNA is TGTGCCAGCAGTTTGAGGGACCCGAGCACAGATACGCAGTATTTT.

The chain employs TRBV6-2 or TRBV6-3 and TRBJ2-5; 13 bases are shared with TRBD2. Looked up from germline, CDR1 is MNHEY and CDR2 is SVGEGT. J was trimmed by 5 bases and V by 7 bases; bases with no gene match: 7. This CDR3 spans 15 amino acids. The CDR3 nucleotides read TGTGCCAGCATCCAACTAGCGGGAGGGGGGGAGACCCAGTACTTC. Its translation: CASIQLAGGGETQYF.

There are many counts of this clonotype. The chain uses TRBV6-1 and TRBJ2-7; 9 nucleotides agree with TRBD1. The CDR3 runs to 16 residues. Germline CDR1 reads MNHNS; CDR2 reads SASEGT. J gave up 6 bases and V 6 bases, and 15 bases lay outside the gene matches. As DNA, the CDR3 is TGTGCCAGCAGCGAAATGACAGGGGGAGGGTTCGGCGAGCAGTACTTC. Amino acids: CASSEMTGGGFGEQYF.

The genes are TRBV27 and TRBJ1-2; D gene uncertain. Trimming pared 3 bases from V and 7 bases from J, leaving 6 bases between. Germline assignment: CDR1 MNHEY and CDR2 SMNVEV (reference sequence). CDR3 length: 11 amino acids. CDR3 DNA: TGTGCCAGCAGTTTCGGTGGTGGCTACACCTTC. Protein sequence: CASSFGGGYTF.

This clonotype was detected ten times or more. The chain links TRBV7-9 to TRBJ1-5; D may be TRBD1 (5 bases). Trimming left V 4 bases short and J 3 bases short, with 10 bases between. The CDR3 is 14 amino acids. Germline V CDR1 and CDR2: SEHNR, FQNEAQ (reference sequence). CDR3 DNA sequence: TGTGCCAGCAGCTCGCCGGGGCCCAATCAGCCCCAGCATTTT. It yields the protein CASSSPGPNQPQHF. The whole variable domain, filled in from reference TRBV7-9 and TRBJ1-5, reads DTGVSQNPRHKITKRGQNVTFRCDPISEHNRLYWYRQTLGQGPEFLTYFQNEAQLEKSRLLSDRFSAERPKGSFSTLEIQRTEQGDSAMYLCASSSPGPNQPQHFGDGTRLSIL.

The chain has TRBV30 and TRBJ2-7, with D possibly being TRBD1 (6 bases). Trimming stripped 2 bases from V and 6 bases from J, with 11 bases between. The CDR3 is 12 amino acids. Germline V gene sequence: CDR1 GTSNPN, CDR2 SVGIG (reference sequence). The CDR3, as DNA: TGTGCCTGGAGTAAACAGGGTGGCGAGCAGTACTTC. It translates to CAWSKQGGEQYF.

This clonotype appeared many times. This chain uses TRBV11-3 with TRBJ2-7; TRBD1 or TRBD2 may be the D gene (5 bases each). This CDR3 region has 15 residues. The V gene lost 1 base and the J gene lost 3 bases, with 13 bases spanning the gap. CDR1 is SGHNT and CDR2 is YENEEA in the germline V gene. The CDR3 DNA reads TGTGCCAGCAGCTTAGTTACGGGACCCGGCTACGAGCAGTACTTC. This encodes CASSLVTGPGYEQYF.

This clonotype was picked up many times. The chain couples TRBV6-2 or TRBV6-3 to TRBJ2-4; D gene uncertain. V lost 7 bases, J lost 0 bases, and 13 bases lay in between. This CDR3 comprises 15 residues. Germline V gives CDR1 MNHEY, CDR2 SVGEGT. CDR3 in amino acids: CASKGTKLAKNIQYF. For the CDR3, the DNA is TGTGCCAGCAAAGGAACGAAACTAGCCAAAAACATTCAGTACTTC.

This clonotype was observed many times. The V and J genes are TRBV7-2 and TRBJ2-3, with a possible D match to TRBD2 (6 bases). Germline assignment: CDR1 SGHTA and CDR2 FQGNSA. The CDR3 extends over 17 amino acids. Trimming shortened V by 4 bases and J by 2 bases, and 19 bases separated the two germline ends. The CDR3 DNA sequence: TGTGCCAGCAGCTCGCGGGGAACGGGGGTGGACACAGATACGCAGTATTTT. It translates to CASSSRGTGVDTDTQYF.

This clonotype was seen a few times. The gene calls are TRBV12-3 or TRBV12-4 and TRBJ2-7; TRBD1 agrees at 7 bases. The CDR3 loop spans 16 amino acids. The J segment lost 0 bases and the V segment lost 5 bases, leaving 10 bases of the junction unmatched. CDR3 amino acids: CASSKGQLAFSYEQYF. CDR3 nucleotides: TGTGCCAGCAGTAAGGGACAGCTGGCCTTCTCCTACGAGCAGTACTTC.

Many counts were recorded for this clonotype. The rearrangement links TRBV28 to TRBJ1-5, with D perhaps matching TRBD1 (5 bases). The CDR3 runs to 12 residues. V lost 8 bases to trimming and J lost 7 bases, with 12 bases between them. The V gene's germline CDR1 is MDHEN and CDR2 SYDVKM. The CDR3: CASSGGRQPQHF. The CDR3 coding sequence is TGTGCCAGCTCTGGGGGTAGGCAGCCCCAGCATTTT.

This clonotype was seen only a few times. This chain joins TRBV4-1 and TRBJ2-2; perhaps TRBD2 as D (7 bases). Trimming removed 8 bases from V and 2 bases from J, with 27 bases in between. The germline gives CDR1 MGHRA, CDR2 YSYEKL. This CDR3 has 19 amino acids. The CDR3 DNA reads as TGCGCCAGCGGGCGCAATGGGGGGCCAGGGAGGGTAAACACCGGGGAGCTGTTTTTT. Its protein product is CASGRNGGPGRVNTGELFF.

This clonotype was picked up many times. The CDR3 loop reads CASSRSTGGDQPQHF. The CDR3 DNA reads as TGTGCCAGCAGCCGCAGTACAGGGGGCGATCAGCCCCAGCATTTT. V is TRBV3-1 and J is TRBJ1-5, with 9 bases matching TRBD1. The V and J ends lost 4 bases and 5 bases, in that order; junction bases with no gene match: 6. Germline V gene sequence: CDR1 LGHDT, CDR2 YNNKEL (reference sequence). The CDR3 runs to 15 residues. The variable domain in full, completed from reference TRBV3-1 and TRBJ1-5, reads DTAVSQTPKYLVTQMGNDKSIKCEQNLGHDTMYWYKQDSKKFLKIMFSYNNKELIINETVPNRFSPKSPDKAHLNLHINSLELGDSAVYFCASSRSTGGDQPQHFGDGTRLSIL.

In this sample, this clonotype turned up many times. The chain couples TRBV25-1 to TRBJ1-2; D not resolved. Germline loops: CDR1 MGHDK, CDR2 SYGVNS. Trimming removed 4 bases at V and 8 bases at J, with 8 bases between. This CDR3 contains 11 residues. The CDR3 DNA follows: TGTGCCAGCAGTGGCCTTGGCGGCTACACCTTC. It translates to CASSGLGGYTF.